These T cell receptor beta chains were read from a single sample in a study of glioma-infiltrating T cells after dendritic cell vaccination. Clones were read by immunoSEQ multiplex PCR, and TCRdb kept only the in-frame ones, dropping some. The sample lists just under 100,000 clones, 65% to 85% occurring once. The source was blood, collected after dendritic cell vaccination. The receptors were sampled from a human donor with glioblastoma. The CDR3 runs from the conserved cysteine through the conserved F or W. A D gene is named only where the DNA matches it firmly. Size values are once, few and many counts, or a class for expanded clones, and some rows have none.

clone_size	v_call	j_call	d_call	cdr3_length	cdr3_nt	cdr3_aa
NA	TRBV5-1	TRBJ2-3	TRBD2	16	TGCGCCACTGGACGACTAGCGGGAGGTAGGACAGATACGCAGTATTTT	CATGRLAGGRTDTQYF
NA	TRBV7-2	TRBJ2-7	NA	14	TGTGCCAGCAGCCACTATACCCGGGAGTACGAGCAGTACTTC	CASSHYTREYEQYF
NA	TRBV5-1	TRBJ2-1	TRBD1	14	TGCGCCAGCAGTGTAACAGGGGGATTCTATGAGCAGTTCTTC	CASSVTGGFYEQFF
NA	TRBV28	TRBJ1-2	NA	14	TGTGCCAGCAGTTTGGGCAGTAAAATCGATGGCTACACCTTC	CASSLGSKIDGYTF
once	TRBV19	TRBJ2-7	NA	12	TGTGCCAGTAATTCGTACGCGGGCGAGCAGTACTTC	CASNSYAGEQYF
NA	TRBV30	TRBJ1-5	NA	13	TGTGCCTGGAGTGTAAGTCGGGATCAGCCCCAGCATTTT	CAWSVSRDQPQHF
NA	TRBV28	TRBJ1-2	NA	14	TGTGCCAGCAGTTTAGTCTATGTAAACTATGGCTACACCTTC	CASSLVYVNYGYTF
NA	TRBV7-9	TRBJ1-1	NA	14	TGTGCCAGCAACCATAAAACCGGGGGCACTGAAGCTTTCTTT	CASNHKTGGTEAFF
NA	TRBV6-1	TRBJ1-3	NA	15	TGTGCCAGCAGCCCCATTGGAGGTTCTGGAAACACCATATATTTT	CASSPIGGSGNTIYF
NA	TRBV5-4	TRBJ2-7	NA	14	TGTGCCAGCAGCTGGAAAGGAACTAGGCGCGAGCAGTACTTC	CASSWKGTRREQYF
NA	TRBV2	TRBJ1-6	NA	20	TGTGCCAGCAGTGAATTGGGTAGGACGGGAGTCCCCTCCTATAATTCACCCCTCCACTTT	CASSELGRTGVPSYNSPLHF
few	TRBV27	TRBJ2-7	TRBD2	15	TGTGCCAGCAGTTTTCAAACGGGGGGGCCGAGCGAGCAGTACTTC	CASSFQTGGPSEQYF
once	TRBV12-5	TRBJ1-5	TRBD1	15	TGTGCTAGTGCTCTGGGAGGGGACAGGGATCAGCCCCAGCATTTT	CASALGGDRDQPQHF
NA	TRBV6-4	TRBJ2-1	TRBD1	15	TGTGCCAGCAGTGTACAGGGGCAAAACTACAATGAGCAGTTCTTC	CASSVQGQNYNEQFF
NA	TRBV11-3	TRBJ1-6	NA	13	TGTGCCAGCAGCTTAGGGCGGAATTCACCCCTCCACTTT	CASSLGRNSPLHF
NA	TRBV27	TRBJ2-2	NA	14	TGTGCCAGCAGTTTTAGAGGGAGAGGGGGGGAGCTGTTTTTT	CASSFRGRGGELFF
NA	TRBV30	TRBJ1-1	NA	13	TGTGCCTGGAGTGTACGGGAGAACACTGAAGCTTTCTTT	CAWSVRENTEAFF
NA	TRBV6-1	TRBJ2-7	TRBD1	15	TGTGCCATCTTTAGAGGAGGACAGGGTGATCACGAGCAGTACTTC	CAIFRGGQGDHEQYF
NA	TRBV2	TRBJ2-7	TRBD2	14	TGTGCCAGCAGGGGGACTAGCGTTTCAGGCGAGCAGTACTTC	CASRGTSVSGEQYF
few	TRBV6-6	TRBJ1-2	TRBD1	15	TGTGCCAGCAGTTACTCTGGACAGGGTGACACCGGCTACACCTTC	CASSYSGQGDTGYTF
NA	TRBV19	TRBJ2-6	TRBD1	16	TGTGCCAGTAGTACCCGACAGGGGACTGGGGCCAACGTCCTGACTTTC	CASSTRQGTGANVLTF
few	TRBV5-6	TRBJ2-5	NA	13	TGTGCCAGCAGACCGGACAGTCAAGAGACCCAGTACTTC	CASRPDSQETQYF
NA	TRBV20-1	TRBJ1-2	NA	10	TGCAGTGCCGGCGGGGAGGGCTACACCTTC	CSAGGEGYTF
NA	TRBV5-1	TRBJ2-2	NA	12	TGCGCCAGCAGCCTACTGCAAGGGGAGCTGTTTTTT	CASSLLQGELFF
NA	TRBV10-2	TRBJ2-1	TRBD2	14	TGCGCCAGCAGAGGGACTAGCGGGGGCAATGAGCAGTTCTTC	CASRGTSGGNEQFF
NA	TRBV5-1	TRBJ2-3	TRBD2	16	TGCGCCAGCAGCTTGGGCGGGAGTCGATATACAGATACGCAGTATTTT	CASSLGGSRYTDTQYF
NA	TRBV4-2	TRBJ1-5	NA	16	TGTGCCAGCAGCCAAGATAGAGGCAGGGCCAATCAGCCCCAGCATTTT	CASSQDRGRANQPQHF
NA	TRBV11-1	TRBJ2-7	NA	14	TGTGCCAGCAGCCAGCGGAACCGGGTTTACGAGCAGTACTTC	CASSQRNRVYEQYF
NA	TRBV11-2	TRBJ1-2	NA	12	TGTGCCAGCAGCCGGGAGGGCTATGGCTACACCTTC	CASSREGYGYTF
NA	TRBV5-5	TRBJ1-3	TRBD1	18	TGTGCCAGCAGCTTATCTACAGGGGGATTTAGCTCTGGAAACACCATATATTTT	CASSLSTGGFSSGNTIYF